A single sample is the source of the 23 T cell receptor beta chains below, sequenced in a study of blood T cells in healthy people across ages. Using a J-beta primer mix together with a sample-barcoded 5' primer, a second PCR was run for about 6 to 11 cycles. TCRdb re-analysed the 5' RACE reads in MiXCR, keeping a single row per CDR3 protein. The sample holds approximately 810,000 distinct CDR3 sequences, roughly 26% seen once. The sample taken for sequencing was blood. The receptor source for this set is a woman older than 75 in good health.

This chain links TRBV12-3 or TRBV12-4 with TRBJ2-7; 11 positions agree with TRBD1. CDR3 length equals 16 residues. Trimming at V came to 5 bases and at J to 2 bases, leaving 8 bases not matched to a gene. CDR3 loop: CASSRWTGGPPYEQYF. CDR3 bases: TGTGCCAGCAGTCGCTGGACAGGGGGCCCCCCCTACGAGCAGTACTTC.

The chain employs TRBV12-3 or TRBV12-4 and TRBJ2-4; 9 positions match TRBD1. V lost 5 bases and J lost 13; bases outside the gene matches: 15. This CDR3 has 15 residues. The CDR3 nucleotides read TGTGCCAGCAGTCCCGGGACAGGGAACCATTACGGGCAGTACTTC. Residues: CASSPGTGNHYGQYF.

This clonotype has only a few counts. A much larger clone differs from this one at a single base, so this may be a read error. J is TRBJ1-2 and V is TRBV11-2; 8 bases fit TRBD1. In germline, CDR1 is SGHAT, CDR2 FQNNGV. Germline trimming cut 3 bases from V and 4 bases from J; bases unmatched to any gene: 4. This CDR3 has 14 residues. The CDR3 spells CASSFSGGCYGYTF. DNA for the CDR3: TGTGCCAGCAGCTTCTCAGGGGGCTGCTATGGCTACACCTTC. The full variable domain, its missing parts supplied by reference TRBV11-2 and TRBJ1-2, is EAGVAQSPRYKIIEKRQSVAFWCNPISGHATLYWYQQILGQGPKLLIQFQNNGVVDDSQLPKDRFSAERLKGVDSTLKIQPAKLEDSAVYLCASSFSGGCYGYTFGSGTRLTVV.

The CDR3 region is CAWSVPREAFF. In nucleotides, the CDR3 is TGTGCCTGGAGTGTACCCAGGGAAGCTTTCTTT. V is TRBV30 and J is TRBJ1-1; D unresolved. Between the trimmed V and J ends, which lost 0 bases and 8 bases, there was a span of 7 bases. The CDR3 loop spans 11 amino acids. Germline assignment: CDR1 GTSNPN and CDR2 SVGIG (reference sequence).

In this sample, this clonotype turned up many times. V usage is TRBV7-2 and J usage is TRBJ1-2; no reliable D call. Germline values: CDR1 SGHTA, CDR2 FQGNSA. Trimming cost V 4 bases and J 7 bases, with 13 bases left between them. The CDR3 length is 13 residues. CDR3 nucleotide sequence: TGTGCCAGCAGCTCCGACAATGTAGGTGGCTACACCTTC. Amino acid sequence: CASSSDNVGGYTF.

The chain combines TRBV5-1 with TRBJ2-7, with D uncertain. The CDR3 is made up of 13 amino acids. The V end was cut by 1 base, the J end by 5 bases, with 10 bases between. The germline V gene has CDR1 SGHRS and CDR2 YFSETQ. The CDR3 is CASSLSQLNEQYF. The DNA for the CDR3 is TGCGCCAGCAGCTTGTCTCAGTTAAACGAGCAGTACTTC. The entire variable domain, with the rest obtained from reference TRBV5-1 and TRBJ2-7, is as follows: KAGVTQTPRYLIKTRGQQVTLSCSPISGHRSVSWYQQTPGQGLQFLFEYFSETQRNKGNFPGRFSGRQFSNSRSEMNVSTLELGDSALYLCASSLSQLNEQYFGPGTRLTVT.

This clonotype was picked up a small number of times. One end of the junction varies from germline; a read error may be responsible. The chain has TRBV11-2 and TRBJ2-1, with TRBD2 matching 11 bases. In germline, CDR1 is SGHAT, CDR2 FQNNGV. The CDR3 loop spans 15 amino acids. In DNA form, the CDR3 reads TGTACCAGCAGCTCCCTAGCGGGGGGCCCTAATGAGCAGTTCTTC. Translated: CTSSSLAGGPNEQFF.

Comments on this clonotype: At one end the junction does not follow the germline gene, possibly because of a read error. The chain joins TRBV12-3 or TRBV12-4 to TRBJ2-3; D may be TRBD1 (5 bases). This CDR3 contains 16 residues. DNA of the CDR3: TGTGCCAGCTCCTGGGGCTCTCCCCTAAGAACAGATGCGCAATATTTT. Protein product: CASSWGSPLRTDAQYF.

The V gene is TRBV10-3, the J gene TRBJ1-5; 9 bases align to TRBD1. Germline V gene sequence: CDR1 ENHRY, CDR2 SYGVKD. The CDR3 length is 14 residues. V trimming: 3 bases; J trimming: 5 bases; junction bases outside the gene matches: 2. The DNA of the CDR3 is TGTGCCATCAGTGATAGACAGGGGGATCAGCCCCAGCATTTT. It encodes CAISDRQGDQPQHF.

Ten or more counts support this clonotype. As DNA, the CDR3 is TGCAGCGTCGTTGGCCACTCCTACGAGCAGTACTTC. It is translated as CSVVGHSYEQYF. The rearrangement links TRBV29-1 to TRBJ2-7; no firm D call. The germline V and J ends were trimmed by 6 bases and 0 bases, with 9 bases remaining between them. The length of the CDR3 is 12 residues. Per germline, CDR1 SQVTM and CDR2 ANQGSEA.

This clonotype was recorded at least ten times. The chain employs TRBV6-2 or TRBV6-3 and TRBJ2-1; maybe TRBD1 (7 bases). CDR1 is MNHEY, CDR2 SVGEGT, per germline. This CDR3 contains 16 residues. V lost 4 bases, J lost 10 bases, and 23 bases lay in between. CDR3 in DNA: TGTGCCAGCAGTTCGTCCCCAGGGGGGATCTCAAGGGAGCAGTTCTTC. It encodes CASSSSPGGISREQFF.

This clonotype was recorded a few times. This may stem from a read error, because a much larger clone lies one nucleotide away. The chain combines TRBV20-1 with TRBJ2-7; weak D call: TRBD1 (5 bases). The CDR3 contains 11 residues. CDR1 and CDR2 (germline): DFQATT, SNEGSKA (reference sequence). Here the CDR3 reads CRARDSYEQYF. For the CDR3, the DNA is TGCAGGGCTAGAGACAGCTACGAGCAGTACTTC.

Details on this clonotype: This likely stems from a read error, as it lies one base from a far larger clone. The chain links TRBV3-1 to TRBJ1-1; D not certain. Germline V lookup: CDR1 LGHDT, CDR2 YNNKEL (reference sequence). The CDR3 sequence is 11 residues long. The CDR3 spells CTSSRDTEAFF. CDR3 DNA: TGTACCAGCAGCCGGGACACTGAAGCTTTCTTT.

This clonotype was seen at least ten times. V is TRBV7-7 and J is TRBJ2-3; no clear D gene. V was shortened by 6 bases and J by 1 base, with 5 bases between the two germline ends. The CDR3 contains 12 residues. Germline lookup yields CDR1 SSHAT and CDR2 FNYEAQ (reference sequence). CDR3: CASSSGTDTQYF. The CDR3, as DNA: TGTGCCAGCAGTTCCGGCACAGATACGCAGTATTTT.

The gene calls are TRBV9 and TRBJ1-5, with D perhaps matching TRBD1 (5 bases). The CDR3 is 13 amino acids. V gave up 0 bases and J gave up 4 bases, with 5 bases separating them. Germline CDR1 reads SGDLS; CDR2 reads YYNGEE. The CDR3 DNA follows: TGTGCCAGCAGCGTAGGGACAAATCAGCCCCAGCATTTT. It is translated as CASSVGTNQPQHF.

The chain links TRBV5-1 to TRBJ1-1, with 10 positions matching TRBD1. CDR3 length equals 15 residues. The V gene end was trimmed by 4 bases and the J gene end by 4 bases; junction bases not matched to a gene: 7. Germline loops: CDR1 SGHRS, CDR2 YFSETQ. As DNA, the CDR3 is TGCGCCAGCAGCCAGTCCGGGACAGGGGTCACTGAAGCTTTCTTT. It encodes CASSQSGTGVTEAFF. The complete variable domain, with remaining parts taken from reference TRBV5-1 and TRBJ1-1, reads KAGVTQTPRYLIKTRGQQVTLSCSPISGHRSVSWYQQTPGQGLQFLFEYFSETQRNKGNFPGRFSGRQFSNSRSEMNVSTLELGDSALYLCASSQSGTGVTEAFFGQGTRLTVV.

Comment on this clonotype: The junction departs from germline at one end; a sequencing error may be responsible. This chain uses TRBV5-4 with TRBJ2-1; a possible D gene is TRBD1 (5 bases). The length of the CDR3 is 15 residues. Looked up from germline, CDR1 is SGHNT and CDR2 is YYREEE (reference sequence). This chain's CDR3 is CACSLDWGGHNEQFF. In nucleotides, the CDR3 is TGTGCCTGCAGCTTGGATTGGGGCGGCCACAATGAGCAGTTCTTC.

This clonotype has more than one count but fewer than ten. The chain employs TRBV2 and TRBJ2-3; 9 bases are shared with TRBD1. The CDR3 length is 15 residues. Trimming took 6 bases from V and 6 from J; bases not matched to a gene: 10. Per the germline V gene, CDR1 is SNHLY and CDR2 is FYNNEI. The DNA for the CDR3 is TGTGCCAGCAGAAAGGGGACAGGGCGGGGGGATACGCAGTATTTT. Translated, it gives CASRKGTGRGDTQYF.

As regards this clonotype: A read error is possible here, since a much larger clone lies one base away. V usage is TRBV28 and J usage is TRBJ2-4; 8 bases map to TRBD2. The J call may be wrong; the DNA end is better matched by TRBJ2-5. The CDR3 runs to 13 residues. Per the germline V gene, CDR1 is MDHEN and CDR2 is SYDVKM. The CDR3 spells CAGRYPGGKTQYF. CDR3 sequence (DNA): TGTGCCGGCAGGTACCCGGGGGGGAAGACCCAGTACTTC.

The chain couples TRBV6-5 to TRBJ1-3, with TRBD1 matching over 7 bases. Trimming cost V 2 bases and J 0 bases; bases outside gene matches: 7. There are 17 residues in the CDR3. CDR1 is MNHEY and CDR2 is SVGAGI in the germline V gene. CDR3: CASSYRQGFDSGNTIYF. DNA of the CDR3: TGTGCCAGCAGTTACAGACAGGGCTTTGACTCTGGAAACACCATATATTTT.

This clonotype was picked up one time. The chain links TRBV4-2 to TRBJ2-5; 8 nucleotides line up with TRBD1. The better agreement between TRBJ2-7 and the DNA end casts doubt on the J call. Germline lookup yields CDR1 LGHNA and CDR2 YNFKEQ. The length of the CDR3 is 16 residues. The CDR3 reads CASSQDTSRGPYEQYF. Here the CDR3 DNA reads TGTGCCAGCAGCCAAGATACGTCCAGGGGGCCCTACGAGCAGTACTTC.

Ten or more counts support this clonotype. The V call is TRBV20-1, the J call TRBJ1-1, with a weak D call TRBD1 (6 bases). With 4 bases removed from V and 0 bases from J, the gap between germline ends came to 12 bases. The germline V gene encodes CDR1 DFQATT and CDR2 SNEGSKA (reference sequence). The CDR3 spans 14 residues. CDR3 DNA: TGCAGTGCTACAGGGGCGGGTTTGAACACTGAAGCTTTCTTT. Translated: CSATGAGLNTEAFF.

The table lists this clonotype with a few counts. V is TRBV14 and J is TRBJ1-1, with unresolved D. V lost 5 bases, J lost 1 base, and 11 bases lay in between. Germline V gene lookup returns CDR1 SGHDN and CDR2 FVKESK. CDR3 length: 14 residues. CDR3 nucleotides: TGTGCCAGCAGCTTCGGCCCTCGGAACACTGAAGCTTTCTTT. Amino acid sequence: CASSFGPRNTEAFF.